This T cell receptor (beta chain) was sequenced in a study of blood T cells in healthy people across ages. Study-level information: Roughly one uniquely barcoded beta molecule per two T cells was captured. Study findings and constraints: The fall in TCR beta diversity per million T cells was roughly linear with age.

Together with a sample-barcoded 5' primer, a J-beta primer mix was included in a second PCR lasting about 6 to 11 cycles. The authors tagged each cDNA molecule using a template-switch adaptor with 12 random nucleotides. TCRdb fed the 5' RACE reads into MiXCR, producing one record per CDR3 protein. The sample has about 1.1 million distinct CDR3 sequences; under 40% are singletons. This clonotype came up a few times. Its antigen is as yet unknown. The sequence derives from a man between 18 and 35 years old in good health. The material sequenced was blood.

The CDR3 nucleotides read TGTGCCAGCAGTCTCGGCAGGGGGAGGATCGGCCCAAAAGAGACCCAGTACTTC. Amino acids: CASSLGRGRIGPKETQYF. The genes are TRBV12-3 or TRBV12-4 and TRBJ2-5; possibly TRBD1 for D (7 bases). The CDR3 totals 18 residues. V dropped 5 bases and J dropped 3 bases, with 25 bases sitting between them.